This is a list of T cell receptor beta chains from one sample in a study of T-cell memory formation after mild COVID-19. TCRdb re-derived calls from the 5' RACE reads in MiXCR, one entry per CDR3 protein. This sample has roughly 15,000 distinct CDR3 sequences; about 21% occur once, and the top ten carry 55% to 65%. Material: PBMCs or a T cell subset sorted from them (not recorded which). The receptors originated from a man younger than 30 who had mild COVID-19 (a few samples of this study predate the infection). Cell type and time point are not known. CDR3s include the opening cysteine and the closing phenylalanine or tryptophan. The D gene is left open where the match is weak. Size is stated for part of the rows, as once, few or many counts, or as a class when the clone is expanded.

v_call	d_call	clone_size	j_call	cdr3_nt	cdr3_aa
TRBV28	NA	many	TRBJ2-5	TGTGCCAGCAGTTTGCCAGGCCAAGAGACCCAGTACTTC	CASSLPGQETQYF
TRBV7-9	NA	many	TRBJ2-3	TGTGCCAGCAGCCGGACAGCCGGAAATTCTTATTTT	CASSRTAGNSYF
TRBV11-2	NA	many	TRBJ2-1	TGTGCCAGCAGCTACACCTTGACCCCCAAGGGCAATGAGCAGTTCTTC	CASSYTLTPKGNEQFF
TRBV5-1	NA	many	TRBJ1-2	TGCGCCAGCAGCTTGGGCGGGGCTCGTAGTGATGGCTACACCTTC	CASSLGGARSDGYTF
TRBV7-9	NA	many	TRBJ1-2	TGTGCCAGCAGCGGTCGGGGCAGTGGTGAACGGGGACGATATAACTATGGCTACACCTTC	CASSGRGSGERGRYNYGYTF
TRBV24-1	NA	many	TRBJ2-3	TGTGCCACCAGTGATCTGTGGACGGATACGCAGTATTTT	CATSDLWTDTQYF
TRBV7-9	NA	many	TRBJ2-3	TGTGCCAGCAGCTCCGCACGGGGAATGACAGATACGCAGTATTTT	CASSSARGMTDTQYF
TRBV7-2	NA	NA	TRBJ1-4	TGTGCCAGCAGCTCTCGGACTCCTTCTAATGAAAAACTGTTTTTT	CASSSRTPSNEKLFF
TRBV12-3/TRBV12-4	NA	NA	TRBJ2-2	TGTGCCAGCAGTTCTAAACTGGACAGCAACACCGGGGAGCTGTTTTTT	CASSSKLDSNTGELFF
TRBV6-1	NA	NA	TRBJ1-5	TGTGCCAGCAGTGAAGTTCCCAATGGGGTTACTCAGCCCCAGCATTTT	CASSEVPNGVTQPQHF
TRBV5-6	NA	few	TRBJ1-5	TGTGCCAGCAGCGCCGGGACATTCCCTCAGCCCCAGCATTTT	CASSAGTFPQPQHF